This T cell receptor beta chain was identified in a study of blood T cell repertoires in COVID-19. Study as a whole: Some COVID-19 samples were acute and others convalescent; all came from the United States, Italy and Spain. Sample material is recorded as cDNA or gDNA derived from T cells, B-cell-depleted T cells, or PBMCs.

Original analysis: Counts of nucleated cells, estimated from reference gene primer amplification, were obtained. Profiled with immunoSEQ multiplex PCR; TCRdb holds only in-frame clones, not every one. D and trimming come from the DNA, and the V and J calls and clone size come from that table. This sample carries about 170,000 clones, roughly 90% of them seen once, and the ten largest clones take around 4.6%. Those enrolled in Seattle joined during active infection and were followed longitudinally afterward. Sequencing was carried out using peripheral blood. This sequence originates from a man aged 30-40 years with COVID-19, enrolled during active disease.

In DNA, the CDR3 is TGCGCCAGCAGCTCAGGGGGTGGCAATCAGCCCCAGCATTTT. Amino acids: CASSSGGGNQPQHF. The chain uses TRBV5-1 and TRBJ1-5; 7 nucleotides line up with TRBD1. With 3 bases clipped from V and 2 bases from J, the junction kept 2 bases outside the gene matches. The CDR3 is made up of 14 amino acids. Per germline, CDR1 SGHRS and CDR2 YFSETQ.